These T cell receptor beta chains were read from a single sample in a study of blood T cell repertoires in COVID-19. The repertoire was sequenced with immunoSEQ multiplex PCR; TCRdb's copy has only in-frame clones and lacks some. The repertoire holds 400,000 to 500,000 clones, with nearly 90% as singletons. Sequencing was performed on PBMCs or T cells enriched from blood (not recorded which). The receptors derive from a woman under 30 who had been exposed to COVID-19. Both conserved end residues are part of each CDR3. A D gene is named only where the DNA matches it firmly. Clone size is given for some rows only: seen once, a few or many times, or a class if the clone is expanded.

d_call	clone_size	j_call	v_call	cdr3_nt	cdr3_aa
TRBD1	few	TRBJ1-1	TRBV12-3/TRBV12-4	TGTGCCAGCAGTCATGGACAGGGAATGGAGCCTTTCTTT	CASSHGQGMEPFF
NA	NA	TRBJ2-2	TRBV5-1	TGCGCCAGCAGCTTGGGGGGGACATATACCGGGGAGCTGTTTTTT	CASSLGGTYTGELFF
NA	NA	TRBJ2-7	TRBV5-5	TGTGCCAGCAGCAAGATGGGACACACGAGCTCCTACGAGCAGTACTTC	CASSKMGHTSSYEQYF
TRBD1	NA	TRBJ2-1	TRBV4-1	TGCGCCAGCAGCCAAGCCCCGGGACAGGGACACAATGAGCAGTTCTTC	CASSQAPGQGHNEQFF
NA	NA	TRBJ1-2	TRBV7-9	TGTGCCAGCAGCTTGGGAGGGGATGGCTACACCTTC	CASSLGGDGYTF
TRBD1	NA	TRBJ1-4	TRBV27	TGTGCCAGCACCTTAGATGGGGGACAGGGCTCTAATGAAAAACTGTTTTTT	CASTLDGGQGSNEKLFF
TRBD2	NA	TRBJ2-1	TRBV7-2	TGTGCCAGCAGCTTACCTAGCGGGATTACATACAATGAGCAGTTCTTC	CASSLPSGITYNEQFF
NA	NA	TRBJ2-7	TRBV29-1	TGCAGCGTTGCTAACAGCTACGAGCAGTACTTC	CSVANSYEQYF
TRBD1	NA	TRBJ1-2	TRBV5-6	TGTGCCAGCAGCTTGCTTGGGACAGGGTTCGACTATGGCTACACCTTC	CASSLLGTGFDYGYTF
TRBD2	once	TRBJ2-5	TRBV10-2	TGCGCCAGCAGTGAACCCCTAGCGGGAGGGCCTTTCGAGACCCAGTACTTC	CASSEPLAGGPFETQYF
TRBD2	NA	TRBJ2-1	TRBV6-5	TGTGCCAGCAATAGTGGGACTAGCGTCACTGAGCAGTTCTTC	CASNSGTSVTEQFF
TRBD2	NA	TRBJ2-1	TRBV7-2	TGTGCCAGCAGCTTAGGTCGAGTCAGGCGGGGGGGCCTCTACAATGAGCAGTTCTTC	CASSLGRVRRGGLYNEQFF
NA	NA	TRBJ1-5	TRBV4-1	TGCGCCAGCAGCCTCATATGGGAGGAGAAGGATCAGCCCCAGCATTTT	CASSLIWEEKDQPQHF
TRBD2	NA	TRBJ2-3	TRBV27	TGTGCCAGCAGCGCCGGGACTAGCGGGCGAGATACGCAGTATTTT	CASSAGTSGRDTQYF
TRBD1	NA	TRBJ1-2	TRBV6-6	TGTGCCAGCAGCGAACAGGGGGGAGGGGATGGCTACACCTTC	CASSEQGGGDGYTF
NA	NA	TRBJ1-1	TRBV21-1	TGTGCCAGCAGCAAGTTTGAGTTAAGGAGGGGTGAAGCTTTCTTT	CASSKFELRRGEAFF
TRBD2	NA	TRBJ2-1	TRBV10-1	TGCGCCAGCAGTGAGCTAGCGGGAAGCAATGAGCAGTTCTTC	CASSELAGSNEQFF
TRBD2	NA	TRBJ2-5	TRBV27	TGTGCCAGCAGTTCGGGTAGCGGGGGGGCGGGAGAGACCCAGTACTTC	CASSSGSGGAGETQYF
NA	NA	TRBJ1-1	TRBV2	TGTGCCAGCAGTGAAAAGGGGACTGAAGCTTTCTTT	CASSEKGTEAFF
TRBD1	NA	TRBJ2-2	TRBV19	TGTGCCAGTAATCAAGACAGGGCGATTGGCACCGGGGAGCTGTTTTTT	CASNQDRAIGTGELFF
TRBD1	NA	TRBJ2-7	TRBV2	TGTGCCAGCAGTGAGGGACAGGGATCCGAGCAGTACTTC	CASSEGQGSEQYF
NA	NA	TRBJ2-2	TRBV2	TGTGCCAGCAGTGAAAGGGGAGGACGAGGGAGTCACACCGGGGAGCTGTTTTTT	CASSERGGRGSHTGELFF
NA	NA	TRBJ1-1	TRBV7-9	TGTGCCAGCAGCCCAGTAAAAGGGGTGATGAACACTGAAGCTTTCTTT	CASSPVKGVMNTEAFF
TRBD2	NA	TRBJ2-5	TRBV13	TGTGCCAGCAGCTTAGTGAGTAGCGGGGGACCTCAAGAGACCCAGTACTTC	CASSLVSSGGPQETQYF
TRBD2	NA	TRBJ2-1	TRBV5-6	TGTGCCAGCAGCTTGGAGGGTCGGCCAGCGGGAGATACCTACAATGAGCAGTTCTTC	CASSLEGRPAGDTYNEQFF
TRBD1	once	TRBJ1-3	TRBV7-8	TGTGCCAGCAGCTTTGTGACAGGGTGGGTGGCAGGAAACACCATATATTTT	CASSFVTGWVAGNTIYF
NA	NA	TRBJ2-5	TRBV18	TGTGCCAGCTCACCAGGGGGCGCAGAGACCCAGTACTTC	CASSPGGAETQYF
TRBD1	NA	TRBJ1-6	TRBV4-3	TGCGCCAGCAGCCAAGATGGACGACAGGGGGGAATCTCCTATAATTCACCCCTCCACTTT	CASSQDGRQGGISYNSPLHF
TRBD1	NA	TRBJ1-1	TRBV4-1	TGCGCCAGCAGCCAAGAGAGGGACAGGGTTTTGAACACTGAAGCTTTCTTT	CASSQERDRVLNTEAFF
NA	NA	TRBJ1-1	TRBV12-3/TRBV12-4	TGTGCCAGCGCCCCCGGCGGGAACACTGAAGCTTTCTTT	CASAPGGNTEAFF
NA	NA	TRBJ2-5	TRBV2	TGTGCCAGCAGACTCGGGGAGACCCAGTACTTC	CASRLGETQYF
TRBD1	NA	TRBJ2-1	TRBV19	TGTGCCAGTAGTATAGGGACAGGGGACCTTGAGCAGTTCTTC	CASSIGTGDLEQFF
TRBD1	NA	TRBJ2-5	TRBV19	TGTGCCAGTAGTCCGAAGAAGGACAGGGCCTGGGGGGAGACCCAGTACTTC	CASSPKKDRAWGETQYF
TRBD2	NA	TRBJ2-1	TRBV2	TGTGCCAGCACCCGGGACGGGGGAGCGGGGAATGAGCAGTTCTTC	CASTRDGGAGNEQFF
TRBD2	NA	TRBJ2-7	TRBV19	TGTGCCAGTTCAGGGACTAGCGGGAGCTACGAGCAGTACTTC	CASSGTSGSYEQYF
TRBD2	NA	TRBJ2-1	TRBV4-1	TGCGCCAGCAGCGAAACTATGCGGGAGATGAAGAATGAGCAGTTCTTC	CASSETMREMKNEQFF
NA	NA	TRBJ2-7	TRBV5-1	TGCGCCAGCAGCTCACCCCTAAGCCACTCCGAGCAGTACTTC	CASSSPLSHSEQYF
NA	NA	TRBJ1-2	TRBV25-1	TGTGCCAGCACCTCCCCCCTTGGCTACACCTTC	CASTSPLGYTF
NA	NA	TRBJ1-5	TRBV9	TGTGCCAGCAGCCCCGAGAGTAATAGCAATCAGCCCCAGCATTTT	CASSPESNSNQPQHF
TRBD1	NA	TRBJ1-2	TRBV7-6	TGTGCCAGCAGCCCCGGGACAGGGGAAGGCTACACCTTC	CASSPGTGEGYTF
TRBD1	few	TRBJ1-2	TRBV5-4	TGTGCCAGCACTCAGGGACAGGGTCTTGGTGGCTACACCTTC	CASTQGQGLGGYTF
NA	NA	TRBJ2-7	TRBV11-2	TGTGCCAGCAGCCCCCGGGCAGGGGCGGCCTACGAGCAGTACTTC	CASSPRAGAAYEQYF